Presented here are 22 T cell receptor beta chains from one specimen sequenced in a study of blood T cell repertoires in COVID-19. Assay used: immunoSEQ multiplex PCR; TCRdb lists only in-frame clones, some missing. The table lists more than 95,000 clones, roughly 89% of them singletons. Sequenced input: peripheral blood. These TCRs come from a human donor in a cohort sampled during active COVID-19.

This rearrangement joins TRBV9 to TRBJ2-5; maybe TRBD1 (6 bases). V lost 4 bases, J lost 5 bases, and 18 bases lay in between. The CDR3 sequence is 15 residues long. Germline-derived CDR1 and CDR2 are SGDLS and YYNGEE. The CDR3 loop reads CASSPTGLHFETQYF. CDR3 coding DNA: TGTGCCAGCAGCCCCACAGGGCTCCACTTTGAGACCCAGTACTTC.

The chain joins TRBV28 to TRBJ1-1; TRBD1 is a possible D gene (6 bases). This CDR3 is 14 amino acids long. V was clipped by 7 bases and J by 3 bases, with 15 bases between them. The germline V gene encodes CDR1 MDHEN and CDR2 SYDVKM. In nucleotides, the CDR3 is TGTGCCAGCACGCCCGACAGGTTTTACACTGAAGCTTTCTTT. It translates to CASTPDRFYTEAFF.

The chain combines TRBV5-1 with TRBJ2-5, with a weak D call TRBD2 (6 bases). The V end lost 7 bases, the J end lost 2 bases, and 12 bases lay between the germline ends. The CDR3 has 13 amino acids. Germline assignment: CDR1 SGHRS and CDR2 YFSETQ. CDR3: CASAGSGQETQYF. DNA of the CDR3: TGCGCCAGCGCTGGGAGCGGGCAAGAGACCCAGTACTTC.

This clone was detected only a few times. The gene calls are TRBV29-1 and TRBJ1-4; D uncertain. The CDR3 is made up of 12 amino acids. Between the trimmed V and J ends, which lost 4 bases and 4 bases, there was a span of 7 bases. The germline CDR1 and CDR2 sequences are SQVTM and ANQGSEA. This chain's CDR3 is CSVGGGNEKLFF. The CDR3 nucleotides are TGCAGCGTTGGAGGTGGTAATGAAAAACTGTTTTTT.

On this clone itself: The sample carries other DNA sequences with the same CDR3. CDR3 DNA: TGTGCCAGCTCACCAGGGACAGGGGGGACTGAAGCTTTCTTT. Translated, it gives CASSPGTGGTEAFF. The J gene is TRBJ1-1, the V gene TRBV18; 11 bases line up with TRBD1. The CDR3 is 14 residues long. V shed 2 bases and J 5 bases; nucleotides not matched to a gene: 1. The germline CDR1 and CDR2 sequences are KGHSH and LQKENI.

V gene TRBV7-2 combines with J gene TRBJ1-1; 9 positions agree with TRBD1. The CDR3 length is 15 residues. In germline, CDR1 is SGHTA, CDR2 FQGNSA. V lost 1 base, J lost 1 base, and 1 base stayed unmatched. CDR3 coding DNA: TGTGCCAGCAGCTTAGTACAGGGGGCGAACACTGAAGCTTTCTTT. It encodes CASSLVQGANTEAFF.

The chain combines TRBV6-5 with TRBJ1-5; D unresolved. Trimming removed 5 bases from V and 4 bases from J, with 15 bases in between. Germline lookup yields CDR1 MNHEY and CDR2 SVGAGI. This CDR3 spans 15 amino acids. The CDR3 loop reads CASSIVPYSNQPQHF. The CDR3 region has the DNA TGTGCCAGCAGTATCGTCCCCTACAGTAATCAGCCCCAGCATTTT.

This clone appeared once. The J gene is TRBJ2-2, the V gene TRBV4-2, with D possibly being TRBD2 (6 bases). The CDR3 is 16 amino acids. V lost 3 bases and J 6 bases, leaving 17 bases between the germline ends. Germline CDR1 reads LGHNA; CDR2 reads YNFKEQ. The CDR3 sequence is CASSQAAGSRPGELFF. The CDR3 region has the DNA TGTGCCAGCAGCCAGGCGGCGGGGAGTCGCCCCGGGGAGCTGTTTTTT.

The rearrangement joins TRBV11-2 to TRBJ2-7, with 9 positions matching TRBD2. The CDR3 runs 15 residues. The trim removed 5 bases at V and 2 bases at J, leaving 7 bases unmatched. The germline gives CDR1 SGHAT, CDR2 FQNNGV. CDR3 in DNA: TGTGCCAGCAGCAAAGGGACTAGCAAAGCCTACGAGCAGTACTTC. It encodes CASSKGTSKAYEQYF.

The V call is TRBV7-2, the J call TRBJ2-2; 7 positions agree with TRBD2. Looked up from germline, CDR1 is SGHTA and CDR2 is FQGNSA. J lost 5 bases, V lost 8 bases, and 8 bases had no gene match. The CDR3 has 14 residues. The CDR3 here is CASSRGGATGELFF. The CDR3 DNA reads TGTGCCAGCTCCCGCGGGGGAGCGACCGGGGAGCTGTTTTTT. Full variable domain (missing parts from reference TRBV7-2 and TRBJ2-2): GAGVSQSPSNKVTEKGKDVELRCDPISGHTALYWYRQSLGQGLEFLIYFQGNSAPDKSGLPSDRFSAERTGGSVSTLTIQRTQQEDSAVYLCASSRGGATGELFFGEGSRLTVL.

This chain links TRBV4-2 with TRBJ1-1, with 10 nucleotides matching TRBD1. This CDR3 spans 15 amino acids. Germline V gives CDR1 LGHNA, CDR2 YNFKEQ. Losses at the gene ends were 5 bases for V and 6 bases for J; bases not matched to a gene: 9. CDR3 sequence: CASSARQGAPSEAFF. The CDR3 bases are TGTGCCAGCAGCGCCCGACAGGGGGCCCCTTCTGAAGCTTTCTTT.

This clone was detected once. CDR3 loop: CASSSSWVAGGQSYEQYF. The DNA for the CDR3 is TGTGCCAGCAGTTCCTCGTGGGTAGCGGGAGGGCAATCCTACGAGCAGTACTTC. The V and J genes are TRBV11-2 and TRBJ2-7; 11 nucleotides match TRBD2. The CDR3 loop spans 18 amino acids. V was pared by 6 bases and J by 1 base, with 14 bases of the junction left unmatched. From germline, CDR1 is SGHAT and CDR2 FQNNGV.

This chain joins TRBV7-2 and TRBJ2-2; 8 positions match TRBD2. Germline V gene lookup returns CDR1 SGHTA and CDR2 FQGNSA. The V segment lost 4 bases and the J segment 6 bases; nucleotides outside the gene matches: 10. The length of the CDR3 is 16 residues. In DNA form, the CDR3 reads TGTGCCAGCAGCTCTTTGGCGGGGGGTGTCTCCGGGGAGCTGTTTTTT. As protein: CASSSLAGGVSGELFF.

The genes are TRBV2 and TRBJ1-1, with 7 bases that match TRBD1. Trimming removed 7 bases from V and 3 bases from J; junction bases left unmatched: 5. The CDR3 contains 13 residues. The germline V gene encodes CDR1 SNHLY and CDR2 FYNNEI. The CDR3 region has the DNA TGTGCCAGCAACGAGGGGGCCTACACTGAAGCTTTCTTT. Its translation is CASNEGAYTEAFF.

The rearrangement links TRBV7-2 to TRBJ2-2; unclear D gene. Germline CDR1 is SGHTA and CDR2 is FQGNSA. This CDR3 contains 16 residues. Trimming left V 3 bases short and J 4 bases short, with 15 bases between. CDR3 nucleotide sequence: TGTGCCAGCAGCTTTCTCTTATCCTCGAGCACCGGGGAGCTGTTTTTT. Translated: CASSFLLSSSTGELFF.

This chain uses TRBV3-1 (or the pseudogene TRBV3-2) with TRBJ2-3; tentatively, D is TRBD2 (6 bases). Germline V gives CDR1 LGHDT, CDR2 YNNKEL (reference sequence). The ends were cut back, 2 bases at V and 2 bases at J, with 11 bases in the middle. There are 15 residues in the CDR3. CDR3 protein: CASSQWDSNTDTQYF. DNA for the CDR3: TGTGCCAGCAGCCAATGGGACTCTAACACAGATACGCAGTATTTT.

This rearrangement joins TRBV5-1 to TRBJ1-2; D may be TRBD1 (6 bases). Germline CDR1 and CDR2: SGHRS and YFSETQ. The ends were cut back, 4 bases at V and 6 bases at J, with 13 bases in the middle. The CDR3 runs 13 residues. Written as DNA, the CDR3 is TGCGCCAGCAGCCAGGGGCTAAGCGATGGCTACACCTTC. It specifies CASSQGLSDGYTF.

In its sample, this clone was seen once. V and J are TRBV4-2 and TRBJ1-1; D is perhaps TRBD1 (5 bases). CDR3 length: 14 amino acids. Germline loops: CDR1 LGHNA, CDR2 YNFKEQ. The V end lost 4 bases, the J end lost 4 bases, and 13 bases lay between the germline ends. For the CDR3, the DNA is TGTGCCAGCAGCCTTAGCGGGGGGGTCACTGAAGCTTTCTTT. Residues: CASSLSGGVTEAFF.

The rearrangement uses TRBV27 and TRBJ2-7; possibly TRBD2 for D (5 bases). V lost 5 bases to trimming and J lost 4 bases, with 24 bases between them. CDR1 is MNHEY and CDR2 is SMNVEV in the germline V gene (reference sequence). The CDR3 sequence is 17 residues long. The CDR3 here is CASSPIGRLGSHYEQYF. CDR3 in DNA: TGTGCCAGCAGTCCCATCGGCCGGTTAGGGAGTCATTACGAGCAGTACTTC.

Here the CDR3 reads CASSSGGFSYEQYF. The CDR3 DNA follows: TGTGCCAGCAGCAGCGGGGGGTTCTCCTACGAGCAGTACTTC. The chain combines TRBV6-2 or TRBV6-3 with TRBJ2-7, with TRBD2 matching over 9 bases. With V trimmed by 6 bases and J by 0 bases, 3 bases remained unmatched. CDR3 length: 14 amino acids. Germline CDR1 is MNHEY and CDR2 is SVGEGT.

The chain joins TRBV11-2 to TRBJ1-4, with D possibly matching TRBD1 (6 bases). The CDR3 totals 16 residues. The germline V gene has CDR1 SGHAT and CDR2 FQNNGV. Trimming cost V 2 bases and J 3 bases, with 13 bases left between them. As DNA, the CDR3 is TGTGCCAGCAGCTTACCTGGGGGGGCGGCTAATGAAAAACTGTTTTTT. It encodes CASSLPGGAANEKLFF.

The V call is TRBV28, the J call TRBJ1-5; tentative D call: TRBD1 (5 bases). The CDR3 has 14 residues. Germline CDR1 MDHEN, CDR2 SYDVKM. Trimming shortened V by 6 bases and J by 7 bases, and 16 bases separated the two germline ends. CDR3 sequence reads: CASRDAGTNQPQHF. The CDR3 DNA reads as TGTGCCAGCAGAGACGCGGGGACCAACCAGCCCCAGCATTTT.